This TCR beta chain was retrieved from a study of OX40 agonist ivuxolimab in advanced cancers. Overall study context: The study gave patients intravenous ivuxolimab at 0.01 to 10 mg/kg every 2 weeks. Notes on the study in general: No determination was made of the antigen specificity of the expanded peripheral T cells.

Autoimmune disease history or systemic immunosuppression disqualified patients. On this clone: Its target is unknown.

V lost 5 bases and J lost 4, with 6 bases in between. This CDR3 has 11 residues. Germline assignment: CDR1 SEHNR and CDR2 FQNEAQ (reference sequence). TCRdb keeps only in-frame clones here, not all; method: immunoSEQ multiplex PCR. The sample lists 40,000 to 50,000 clones; 70% to 90% were seen once. V and J are TRBV7-9 and TRBJ2-7; D ambiguous. The sample consisted of CD4+ or CD8+ T cells sorted from blood, taken in a trial of the OX40 agonist ivuxolimab. The clonotype comes from an adult with an advanced solid tumor such as melanoma, head and neck, liver or kidney cancer. The CDR3 protein is CASSPLYEQYF. Written as DNA, the CDR3 is TGTGCCAGCAGCCCCCTGTACGAGCAGTACTTC.